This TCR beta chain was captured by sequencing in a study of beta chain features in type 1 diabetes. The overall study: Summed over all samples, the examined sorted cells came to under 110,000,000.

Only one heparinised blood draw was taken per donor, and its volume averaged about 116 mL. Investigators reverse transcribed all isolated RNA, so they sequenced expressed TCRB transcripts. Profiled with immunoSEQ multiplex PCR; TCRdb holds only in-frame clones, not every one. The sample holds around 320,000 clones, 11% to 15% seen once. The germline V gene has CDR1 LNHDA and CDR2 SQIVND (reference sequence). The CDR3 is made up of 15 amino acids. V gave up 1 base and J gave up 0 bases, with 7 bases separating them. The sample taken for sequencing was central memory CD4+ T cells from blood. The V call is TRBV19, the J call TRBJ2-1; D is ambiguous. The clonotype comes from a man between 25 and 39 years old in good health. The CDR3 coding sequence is TGTGCCAGTAGTATAGCGGCAGGCTCCTACAATGAGCAGTTCTTC. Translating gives CASSIAAGSYNEQFF.